The clone carrying this TCR beta chain was observed once. This sample stems from a study of T cell responses to AZD1222 COVID-19 vaccine. V lost 0 bases, J lost 7 bases, and 14 bases lay in between. Looked up from germline, CDR1 is SGDLS and CDR2 is YYNGEE. The CDR3 is 14 amino acids. Produced via immunoSEQ multiplex PCR; TCRdb's table is partial and in-frame only. This table has approximately 270,000 clones, around 93% appearing once. This specimen was peripheral blood, taken 28 days after the second AZD1222 dose. The chain links TRBV9 to TRBJ2-7, with D perhaps matching TRBD2 (7 bases). The source of this sequence is an adult who received the AZD1222 COVID-19 vaccine. CDR3 in amino acids: CASSVAGGAGEQYF. The CDR3 DNA reads as TGTGCCAGCAGCGTAGCGGGGGGCGCGGGAGAGCAGTACTTC.